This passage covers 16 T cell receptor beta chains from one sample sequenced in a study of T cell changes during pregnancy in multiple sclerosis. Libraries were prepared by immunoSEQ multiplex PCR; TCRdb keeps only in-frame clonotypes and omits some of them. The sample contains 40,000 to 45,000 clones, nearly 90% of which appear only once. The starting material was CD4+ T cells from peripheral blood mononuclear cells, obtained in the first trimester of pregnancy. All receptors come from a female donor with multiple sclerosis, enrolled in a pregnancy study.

This chain's CDR3 is CASSAGVHTGELFF. The CDR3 region has the DNA TGTGCCAGCTCAGCAGGGGTTCACACCGGGGAGCTGTTTTTT. The chain is built from TRBV18 and TRBJ2-2, with a weak D call TRBD1 (6 bases). The V end lost 5 bases, the J end lost 3 bases, and 10 bases lay between the germline ends. The CDR3 length is 14 residues. Germline CDR1 is KGHSH and CDR2 is LQKENI.

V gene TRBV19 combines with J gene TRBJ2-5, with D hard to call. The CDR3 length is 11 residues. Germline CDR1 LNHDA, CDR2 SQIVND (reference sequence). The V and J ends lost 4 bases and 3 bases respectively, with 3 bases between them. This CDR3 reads CASSSEETQYF. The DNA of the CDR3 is TGTGCCAGTAGTAGCGAAGAGACCCAGTACTTC.

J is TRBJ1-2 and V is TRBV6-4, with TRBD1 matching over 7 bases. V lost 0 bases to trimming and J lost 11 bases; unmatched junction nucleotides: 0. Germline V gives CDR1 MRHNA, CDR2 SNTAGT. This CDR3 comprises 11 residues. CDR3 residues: CASSDSDRYTF. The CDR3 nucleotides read TGTGCCAGCAGTGACTCGGACAGGTACACCTTC.

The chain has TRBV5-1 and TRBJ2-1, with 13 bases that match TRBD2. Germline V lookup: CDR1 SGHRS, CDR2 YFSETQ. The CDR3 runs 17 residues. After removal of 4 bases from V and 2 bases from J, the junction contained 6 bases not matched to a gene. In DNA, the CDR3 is TGCGCCAGCAGCATTGGGACTAGCGGGGTTGCCTACAATGAGCAGTTCTTC. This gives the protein CASSIGTSGVAYNEQFF. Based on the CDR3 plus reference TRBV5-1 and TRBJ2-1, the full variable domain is KAGVTQTPRYLIKTRGQQVTLSCSPISGHRSVSWYQQTPGQGLQFLFEYFSETQRNKGNFPGRFSGRQFSNSRSEMNVSTLELGDSALYLCASSIGTSGVAYNEQFFGPGTRLTVL.

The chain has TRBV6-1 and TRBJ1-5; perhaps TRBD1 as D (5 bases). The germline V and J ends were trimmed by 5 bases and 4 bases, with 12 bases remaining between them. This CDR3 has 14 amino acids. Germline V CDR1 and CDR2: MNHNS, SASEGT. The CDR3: CASSWRGPNQPQHF. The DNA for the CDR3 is TGTGCCAGCAGTTGGCGGGGACCAAATCAGCCCCAGCATTTT.

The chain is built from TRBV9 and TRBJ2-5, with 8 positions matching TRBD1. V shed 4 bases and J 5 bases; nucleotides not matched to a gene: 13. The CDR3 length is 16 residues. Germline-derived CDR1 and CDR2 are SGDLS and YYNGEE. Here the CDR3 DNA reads TGTGCCAGCAGCTCTGGACAGGGAAGTAGGTGGGAGACCCAGTACTTC. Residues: CASSSGQGSRWETQYF. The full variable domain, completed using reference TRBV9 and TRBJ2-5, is DSGVTQTPKHLITATGQRVTLRCSPRSGDLSVYWYQQSLDQGLQFLIQYYNGEERAKGNILERFSAQQFPDLHSELNLSSLELGDSALYFCASSSGQGSRWETQYFGPGTRLLVL.

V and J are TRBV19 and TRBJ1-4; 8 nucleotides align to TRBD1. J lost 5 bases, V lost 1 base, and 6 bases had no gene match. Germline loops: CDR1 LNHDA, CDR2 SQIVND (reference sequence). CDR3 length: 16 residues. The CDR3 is CASSIGDRNLNEKLFF. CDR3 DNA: TGTGCCAGTAGTATAGGGGACAGGAATCTAAATGAAAAACTGTTTTTT.

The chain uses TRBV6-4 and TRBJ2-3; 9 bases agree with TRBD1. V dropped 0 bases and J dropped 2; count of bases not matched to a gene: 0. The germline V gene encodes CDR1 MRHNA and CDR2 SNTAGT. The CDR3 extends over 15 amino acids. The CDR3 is CASSDSQGATDTQYF. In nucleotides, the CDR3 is TGTGCCAGCAGTGACTCACAGGGGGCCACAGATACGCAGTATTTT.

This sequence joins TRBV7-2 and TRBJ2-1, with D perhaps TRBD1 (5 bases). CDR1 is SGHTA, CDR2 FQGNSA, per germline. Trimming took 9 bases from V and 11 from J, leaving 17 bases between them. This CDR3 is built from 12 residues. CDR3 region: CASSLDNHQQFF. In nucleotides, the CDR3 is TGTGCCAGTAGTTTGGACAACCACCAGCAGTTCTTC.

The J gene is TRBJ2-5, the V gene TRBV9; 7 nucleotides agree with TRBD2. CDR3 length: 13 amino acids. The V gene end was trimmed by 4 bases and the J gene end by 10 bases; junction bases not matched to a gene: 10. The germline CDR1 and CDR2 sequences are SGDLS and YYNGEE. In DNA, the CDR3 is TGTGCCAGCAGCCCTGATAGCGGGCGGATCCAGTACTTC. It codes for CASSPDSGRIQYF.

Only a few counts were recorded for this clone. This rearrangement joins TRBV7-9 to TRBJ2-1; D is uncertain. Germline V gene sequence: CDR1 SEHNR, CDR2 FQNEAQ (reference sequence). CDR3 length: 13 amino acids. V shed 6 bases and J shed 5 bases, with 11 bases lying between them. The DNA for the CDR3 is TGTGCCAGCAGGAGCGCCGGCGACAATGAGCAGTTCTTC. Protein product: CASRSAGDNEQFF. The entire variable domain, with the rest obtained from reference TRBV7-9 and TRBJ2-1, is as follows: DTGVSQNPRHKITKRGQNVTFRCDPISEHNRLYWYRQTLGQGPEFLTYFQNEAQLEKSRLLSDRFSAERPKGSFSTLEIQRTEQGDSAMYLCASRSAGDNEQFFGPGTRLTVL.

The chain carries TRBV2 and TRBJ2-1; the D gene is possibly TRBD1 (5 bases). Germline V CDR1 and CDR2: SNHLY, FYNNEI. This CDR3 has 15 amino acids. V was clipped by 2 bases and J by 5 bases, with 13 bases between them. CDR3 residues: CASSERGQLNNEQFF. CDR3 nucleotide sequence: TGTGCCAGCAGTGAAAGGGGTCAACTTAACAATGAGCAGTTCTTC.

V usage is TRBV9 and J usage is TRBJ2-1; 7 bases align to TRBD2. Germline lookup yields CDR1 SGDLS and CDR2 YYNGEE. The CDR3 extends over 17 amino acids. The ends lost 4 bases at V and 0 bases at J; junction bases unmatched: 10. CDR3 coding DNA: TGTGCCAGCAGCCCCCGGGCTAGCGGTAGCTCCTACAATGAGCAGTTCTTC. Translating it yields CASSPRASGSSYNEQFF.

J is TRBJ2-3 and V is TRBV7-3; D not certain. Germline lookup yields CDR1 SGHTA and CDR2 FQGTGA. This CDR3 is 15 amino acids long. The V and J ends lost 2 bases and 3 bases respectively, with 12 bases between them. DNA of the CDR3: TGTGCCAGCAGCTTATTCGGGTACTCAACAGATACGCAGTATTTT. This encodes CASSLFGYSTDTQYF.

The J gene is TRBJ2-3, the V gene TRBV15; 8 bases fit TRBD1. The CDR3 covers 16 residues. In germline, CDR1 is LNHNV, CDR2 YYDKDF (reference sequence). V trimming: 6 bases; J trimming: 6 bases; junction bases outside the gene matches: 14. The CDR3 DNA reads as TGTGCCACCAGTCCGAGACCTCAGGGGGCTGGGGATACGCAGTATTTT. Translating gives CATSPRPQGAGDTQYF.

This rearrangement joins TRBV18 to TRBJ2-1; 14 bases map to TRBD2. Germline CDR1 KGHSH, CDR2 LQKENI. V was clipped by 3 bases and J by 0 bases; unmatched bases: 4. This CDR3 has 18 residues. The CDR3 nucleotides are TGTGCCAGCTCACCCCTCGGGACTAGCGGGAGCTCCTACAATGAGCAGTTCTTC. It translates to CASSPLGTSGSSYNEQFF.